Sequencing of this TCR beta chain was carried out in a study of blood T cell repertoires in COVID-19. Across the study: From the United States, Italy and Spain came samples of acute and convalescent COVID-19.

CDR1 and CDR2 from the germline V gene are SGHRS and YFSETQ. Trimming took 0 bases from V and 10 from J; bases not matched to a gene: 7. The CDR3 has 15 amino acids. In the original analysis: By means of reference gene primer amplification, nucleated cell counts were estimated. Only in-frame clones appear in the TCRdb table, and some are missing; sequencing was by immunoSEQ multiplex PCR. V, J and clone size are taken as reported in that table, and D and trimming were inferred from the DNA itself. Of more than 80,000 clones listed, about 80% are singletons. The source is a woman in her seventies with acute or convalescent COVID-19. Sequencing was performed on peripheral blood. The gene calls are TRBV5-1 and TRBJ2-1; 10 nucleotides agree with TRBD2. The CDR3 nucleotides are TGCGCCAGCAGCTTGGTTAGCGGGGGGTTCCCGGAGCAGTTCTTC. Translated, it gives CASSLVSGGFPEQFF. The full variable domain, in which reference TRBV5-1 and TRBJ2-1 provide the parts outside the CDR3, is KAGVTQTPRYLIKTRGQQVTLSCSPISGHRSVSWYQQTPGQGLQFLFEYFSETQRNKGNFPGRFSGRQFSNSRSEMNVSTLELGDSALYLCASSLVSGGFPEQFFGPGTRLTVL.